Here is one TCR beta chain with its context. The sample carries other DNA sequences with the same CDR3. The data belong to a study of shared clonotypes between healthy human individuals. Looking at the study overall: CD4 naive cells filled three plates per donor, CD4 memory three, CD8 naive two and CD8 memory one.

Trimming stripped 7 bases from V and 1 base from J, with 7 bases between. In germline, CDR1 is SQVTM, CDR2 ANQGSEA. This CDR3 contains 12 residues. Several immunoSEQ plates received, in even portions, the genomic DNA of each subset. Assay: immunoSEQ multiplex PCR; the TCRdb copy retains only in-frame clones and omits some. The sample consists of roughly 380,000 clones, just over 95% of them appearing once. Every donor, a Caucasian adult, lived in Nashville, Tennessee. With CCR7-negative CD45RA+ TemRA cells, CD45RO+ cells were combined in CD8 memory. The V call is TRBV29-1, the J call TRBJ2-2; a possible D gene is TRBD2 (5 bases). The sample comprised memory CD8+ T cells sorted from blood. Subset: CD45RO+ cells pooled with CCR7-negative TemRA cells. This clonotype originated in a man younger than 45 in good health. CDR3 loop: CSAGLNTGELFF. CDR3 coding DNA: TGCAGCGCCGGACTGAACACCGGGGAGCTGTTTTTT.